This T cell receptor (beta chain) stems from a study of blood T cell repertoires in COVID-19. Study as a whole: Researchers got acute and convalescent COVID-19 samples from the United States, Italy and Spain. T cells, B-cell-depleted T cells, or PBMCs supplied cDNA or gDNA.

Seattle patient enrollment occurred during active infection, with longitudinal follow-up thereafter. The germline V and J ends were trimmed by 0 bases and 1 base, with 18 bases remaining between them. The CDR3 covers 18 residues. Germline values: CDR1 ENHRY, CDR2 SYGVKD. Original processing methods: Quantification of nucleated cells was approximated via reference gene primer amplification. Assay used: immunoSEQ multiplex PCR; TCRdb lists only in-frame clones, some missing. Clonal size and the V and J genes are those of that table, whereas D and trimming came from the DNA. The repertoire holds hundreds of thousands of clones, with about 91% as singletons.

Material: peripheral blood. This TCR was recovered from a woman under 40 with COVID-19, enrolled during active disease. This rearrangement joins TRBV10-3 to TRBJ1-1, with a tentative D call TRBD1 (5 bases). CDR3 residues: CAISESTWGGGRNTEAFF. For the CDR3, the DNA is TGTGCCATCAGTGAGTCGACTTGGGGGGGTGGACGGAACACTGAAGCTTTCTTT.